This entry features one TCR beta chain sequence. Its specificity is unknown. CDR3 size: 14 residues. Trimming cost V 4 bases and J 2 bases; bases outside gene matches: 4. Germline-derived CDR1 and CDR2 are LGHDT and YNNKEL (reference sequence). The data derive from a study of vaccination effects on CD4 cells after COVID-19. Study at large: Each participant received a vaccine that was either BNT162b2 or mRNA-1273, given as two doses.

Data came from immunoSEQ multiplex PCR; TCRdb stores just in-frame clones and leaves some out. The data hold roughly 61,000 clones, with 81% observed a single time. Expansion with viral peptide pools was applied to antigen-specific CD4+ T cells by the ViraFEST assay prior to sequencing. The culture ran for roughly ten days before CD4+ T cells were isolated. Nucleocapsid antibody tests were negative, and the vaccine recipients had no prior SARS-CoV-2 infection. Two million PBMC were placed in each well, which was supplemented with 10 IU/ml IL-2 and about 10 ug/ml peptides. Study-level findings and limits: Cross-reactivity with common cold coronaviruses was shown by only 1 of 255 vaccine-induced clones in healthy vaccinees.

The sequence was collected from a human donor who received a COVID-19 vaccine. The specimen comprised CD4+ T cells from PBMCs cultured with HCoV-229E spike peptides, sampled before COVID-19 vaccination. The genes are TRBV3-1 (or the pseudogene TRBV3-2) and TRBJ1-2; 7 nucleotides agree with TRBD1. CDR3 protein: CASSPLQGNYGYTF. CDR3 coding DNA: TGTGCCAGCAGCCCCCTACAGGGGAACTATGGCTACACCTTC.